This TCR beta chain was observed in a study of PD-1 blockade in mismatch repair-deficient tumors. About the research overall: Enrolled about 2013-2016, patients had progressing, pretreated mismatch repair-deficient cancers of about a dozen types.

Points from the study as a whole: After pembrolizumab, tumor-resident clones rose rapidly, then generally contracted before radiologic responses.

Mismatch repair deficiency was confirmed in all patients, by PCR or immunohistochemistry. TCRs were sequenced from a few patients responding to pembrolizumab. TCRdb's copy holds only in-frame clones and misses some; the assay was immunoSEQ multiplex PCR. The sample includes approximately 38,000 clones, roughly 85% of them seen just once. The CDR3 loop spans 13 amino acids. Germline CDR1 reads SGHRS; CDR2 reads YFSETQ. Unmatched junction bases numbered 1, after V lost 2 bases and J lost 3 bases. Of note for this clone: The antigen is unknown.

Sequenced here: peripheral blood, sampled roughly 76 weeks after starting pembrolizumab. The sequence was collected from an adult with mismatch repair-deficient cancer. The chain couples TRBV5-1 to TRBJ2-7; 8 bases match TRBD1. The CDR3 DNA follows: TGCGCCAGCAGCTTTACAGGGGGCTACGAGCAGTACTTC. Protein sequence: CASSFTGGYEQYF. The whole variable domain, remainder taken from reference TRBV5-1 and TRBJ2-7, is KAGVTQTPRYLIKTRGQQVTLSCSPISGHRSVSWYQQTPGQGLQFLFEYFSETQRNKGNFPGRFSGRQFSNSRSEMNVSTLELGDSALYLCASSFTGGYEQYFGPGTRLTVT.